The present entry profiles one TCR beta chain with its context. Its antigen is not identified. Both 60 Vbeta primers and 13 Jbeta primers went into the PCR. TCRdb keeps only in-frame clones here, not all; method: immunoSEQ multiplex PCR. The data contain 80,000 or so clones, roughly 72% of them seen just once; the ten biggest clones take up 11%. Germline CDR1 reads MNHEY; CDR2 reads SVGAGI. Trimming cost V 6 bases and J 13 bases, with 19 bases left between them. The CDR3 spans 12 residues. The record originates from a study of cytomegalovirus exposure and HLA in healthy donors. Study observations and caveats: The classifier reportedly diagnosed cytomegalovirus status with high sensitivity and specificity. Apart from CMV serostatus, no immune exposure information was available. In a later analysis, TCR beta V- and J-gene trimming was associated with a missense DCLRE1C variant.

The genes are TRBV6-5 and TRBJ2-7; D may be TRBD1 (5 bases). The clonotype comes from a woman aged 40 to 50 in good health and CMV-seropositive. Sequences were obtained from PBMCs. The CDR3: CASSQTDSPTYF. The CDR3 coding sequence is TGTGCCAGCAGCCAGACTGACAGTCCCACTTACTTC.